This TCR beta chain was obtained from a study of cytomegalovirus exposure and HLA in healthy donors. V shed 4 bases and J shed 5 bases, with 18 bases lying between them. The CDR3 extends over 16 amino acids. Per the germline V gene, CDR1 is SGHTA and CDR2 is FQGNSA. Regarding this clone: The antigen is unknown.

Use of 60 Vbeta and 13 Jbeta primers characterized the PCR. Clones were read by immunoSEQ multiplex PCR, and TCRdb kept only the in-frame ones, dropping some. The sample carries some 70,000 clones, around 68% recorded once. Study-wide points: Some TCR beta chains (more than 150 of them) were listed as cytomegalovirus-associated. Later genetic work tied a missense DCLRE1C variant to beta-chain V and J trimming. In an earlier analysis, productive rearrangement rates for most beta V segments clustered near 87% or 30%. DRB1 had the most TCR associations and HLA-C the fewest, a later analysis found, with rates varying by HLA locus.

The sequenced material came from PBMCs. The chain is built from TRBV7-2 and TRBJ1-5; possible D gene TRBD1, 5 bases. This clonotype was sampled from a woman aged 30 to 39 in good health and CMV-seronegative. The CDR3 region is CASSSMGGATHQPQHF. CDR3 sequence (DNA): TGTGCCAGCAGCTCTATGGGCGGGGCGACCCATCAGCCCCAGCATTTT.